The 27 T cell receptor beta chains presented below share a single source sample, sequenced in a study of T cells in Graves' hyperthyroidism and ophthalmopathy. Authors of the study amplified TCR beta CDR3 regions from RNA transcripts. HTBI primers were used for first-round RT-PCR of the TCR CDR3. MiXCR, applied by TCRdb to the multiplex PCR reads, yields one record per CDR3 protein. The sample consists of 530,000 or so distinct CDR3 sequences, 46% of them appearing once. Sequences were obtained from peripheral blood or thyroid tissue (not recorded which). These TCRs come from a woman aged 18-35 years with Graves' hyperthyroidism.

This chain joins TRBV5-4 and TRBJ1-2; TRBD1 matches at 9 bases. The CDR3 runs 15 residues. The germline V gene has CDR1 SGHNT and CDR2 YYREEE (reference sequence). V shed 3 bases and J 4 bases; nucleotides not matched to a gene: 7. The CDR3 spells CASSSIGTGSYGYTF. The CDR3 DNA sequence: TGTGCCAGCAGCTCGATCGGGACAGGGTCCTATGGCTACACCTTC.

This clonotype appeared many times. The chain uses TRBV19 and TRBJ1-3, with unresolved D. The CDR3 is 14 residues long. Germline assignment: CDR1 LNHDA and CDR2 SQIVND (reference sequence). V was trimmed by 7 bases and J by 2 bases, leaving 12 bases between them. The CDR3 nucleotides are TGTGCCAGTATGAGGAAAAGGGCTGGAAACACCATATATTTT. Translating it yields CASMRKRAGNTIYF.

This clonotype was seen many times. The chain combines TRBV7-9 with TRBJ2-7; 9 bases match TRBD1. The CDR3 loop spans 16 amino acids. Germline CDR1 is SEHNR and CDR2 is FQNEAQ (reference sequence). Germline trimming cut 4 bases from V and 3 bases from J; bases unmatched to any gene: 10. The CDR3: CASSSYGQGSLYEQYF. The CDR3 region has the DNA TGTGCCAGCAGCTCTTACGGACAGGGGTCCCTCTACGAGCAGTACTTC. Supplemented by reference TRBV7-9 and TRBJ2-7, the full variable domain reads DTGVSQNPRHKITKRGQNVTFRCDPISEHNRLYWYRQTLGQGPEFLTYFQNEAQLEKSRLLSDRFSAERPKGSFSTLEIQRTEQGDSAMYLCASSSYGQGSLYEQYFGPGTRLTVT.

This chain links TRBV20-1 with TRBJ1-2; D unresolved. CDR1 is DFQATT, CDR2 SNEGSKA, per germline (reference sequence). Trimming left V 1 base short and J 8 bases short, with 8 bases between. CDR3 length: 11 residues. The CDR3 loop reads CSARGLGGYTF. CDR3 bases: TGCAGTGCTAGAGGACTAGGAGGCTACACCTTC.

This clonotype was seen ten or more times. At one of its ends the junction is not consistent with the germline gene, which may arise from a read error. This sequence joins TRBV7-9 and TRBJ2-7; D remains unclear. The CDR3 spans 10 residues. The germline CDR1 and CDR2 sequences are SEHNR and FQNEAQ (reference sequence). The CDR3 coding sequence is TGTGCCAGCAGCCCGACCAATTGGAACTTC. Its protein product is CASSPTNWNF.

This chain links TRBV12-3 or TRBV12-4 with TRBJ1-1; TRBD1 matches at 8 bases. This CDR3 has 15 amino acids. The V gene end was trimmed by 3 bases and the J gene end by 6 bases; junction bases not matched to a gene: 9. This chain's CDR3 is CASSFQGQVTSEAFF. The CDR3 DNA sequence: TGTGCCAGCAGTTTTCAGGGACAGGTTACCTCTGAAGCTTTCTTT.

This rearrangement joins TRBV10-3 to TRBJ1-5; perhaps TRBD2 as D (6 bases). The J call could be wrong; TRBJ2-3 is a better fit for the DNA end. The CDR3 covers 16 residues. Germline V CDR1 and CDR2: ENHRY, SYGVKD. CDR3 bases: TGTGCCATCAGTGAGGGCCTAGCGACGAGCACAGATACGCAGTATTTT. Translated: CAISEGLATSTDTQYF.

This clonotype was detected many times. The gene calls are TRBV6-1 and TRBJ2-5, with D uncertain. The CDR3 consists of 13 residues. Germline CDR1 MNHNS, CDR2 SASEGT. Trimming cost V 0 bases and J 1 base, with 3 bases left between them. The CDR3 reads CASSEAGQETQYF. CDR3 bases: TGTGCCAGCAGTGAAGCTGGCCAAGAGACCCAGTACTTC.

The CDR3 sequence: CASSLRGRGEETQYF. Written as DNA, the CDR3 is TGTGCCAGCAGCTTACGGGGCAGGGGGGAAGAGACCCAGTACTTC. The genes are TRBV11-2 and TRBJ2-5; D possibly corresponds to TRBD1 (7 bases). Per germline, CDR1 SGHAT and CDR2 FQNNGV. The CDR3 consists of 15 residues. V gave up 2 bases and J gave up 3 bases, with 13 bases separating them.

The table lists this clonotype with many counts. This chain uses TRBV15 with TRBJ1-1; a weak D match, TRBD1 (5 bases). Trimming pared 4 bases from V and 2 bases from J, leaving 11 bases between. The CDR3 runs to 14 residues. Germline CDR1 LNHNV, CDR2 YYDKDF (reference sequence). The CDR3 sequence: CATSTRGGNTEAFF. Written as DNA, the CDR3 is TGTGCCACCAGCACCCGGGGGGGAAACACTGAAGCTTTCTTT.

This clonotype was counted ten times or more. This chain uses TRBV7-2 with TRBJ1-2; the D gene is possibly TRBD1 (5 bases). Germline CDR1 SGHTA, CDR2 FQGNSA. The CDR3 covers 15 residues. Trimming took off 5 bases at V and 2 bases at J, with 15 bases between the two ends. CDR3 amino acids: CASSQPGTANYGYTF. The CDR3 coding sequence is TGTGCCAGCAGCCAACCGGGGACCGCAAACTATGGCTACACCTTC.

A remark on this clonotype: This could be a read error, since a much larger clone is one nucleotide away. The chain combines TRBV7-9 with TRBJ2-7, with 7 bases lining up with TRBD2. V lost 5 bases to trimming and J lost 7 bases; unmatched junction nucleotides: 14. The CDR3 has 15 residues. The germline gives CDR1 SEHNR, CDR2 FQNEAQ (reference sequence). CDR3 DNA sequence: TGTGCCAGCAGCCGGGGGACTAACGGGAGTCGGGAGCAGTACTTC. Translated, it gives CASSRGTNGSREQYF.

The chain couples TRBV6-6 to TRBJ1-1; D is perhaps TRBD1 (6 bases). Deletions cut 6 bases from V and 7 bases from J, with 12 bases between. The CDR3 runs 12 residues. CDR1 is MNHNY, CDR2 SVGAGI, per germline (reference sequence). The CDR3 bases are TGTGCCAGCAGCGACGGACAGCTTGAAGCTTTCTTT. This codes for CASSDGQLEAFF.

This chain joins TRBV7-6 and TRBJ1-1; D ambiguous. The V end lost 5 bases, the J end lost 6 bases, and 16 bases lay between the germline ends. This CDR3 spans 14 amino acids. Germline V gene sequence: CDR1 SGHVS, CDR2 FNYEAQ. CDR3 nucleotides: TGTGCCAGCAGCCCGCTAGCGGGAGGGCCTGAAGCTTTCTTT. The encoded protein is CASSPLAGGPEAFF.

This clonotype appeared a few times. The chain uses TRBV12-3 or TRBV12-4 and TRBJ2-7; TRBD1 matches at 7 bases. This CDR3 spans 15 amino acids. V was pared by 5 bases and J by 2 bases, with 9 bases of the junction left unmatched. The chain's CDR3 is CASSPHLDRTYEQYF. In DNA form, the CDR3 reads TGTGCCAGCAGTCCGCACTTGGACAGGACCTACGAGCAGTACTTC.

This clonotype was seen many times. The V call is TRBV12-3 or TRBV12-4, the J call TRBJ2-7; the D gene is possibly TRBD1 (5 bases). The CDR3 spans 13 residues. V lost 3 bases and J 5 bases, leaving 11 bases between the germline ends. The CDR3 sequence: CASSFKGLHEQYF. The CDR3 nucleotides are TGTGCCAGCAGTTTTAAGGGGTTACACGAGCAGTACTTC.

Ten or more counts support this clonotype. The chain recombines TRBV6-5 with TRBJ2-7, with 9 bases that match TRBD1. The length of the CDR3 is 14 residues. Per the germline V gene, CDR1 is MNHEY and CDR2 is SVGAGI. Trimming cost V 4 bases and J 3 bases; bases outside gene matches: 4. The CDR3 bases are TGTGCCAGCAGTTGGGGACAGGGTCTCTACGAGCAGTACTTC. Translating it yields CASSWGQGLYEQYF.

V and J are TRBV29-1 and TRBJ2-7, with a weak D call TRBD2 (5 bases). CDR1 and CDR2 from the germline V gene are SQVTM and ANQGSEA. The germline V and J ends were trimmed by 3 bases and 4 bases, with 13 bases remaining between them. This CDR3 contains 13 residues. CDR3 sequence reads: CSVERRAFYEQYF. CDR3 nucleotides: TGCAGCGTTGAGCGGCGGGCCTTTTACGAGCAGTACTTC.

This clonotype has more than one count but fewer than ten. This chain uses TRBV29-1 with TRBJ2-1; the D gene is possibly TRBD1 (5 bases). Germline lookup yields CDR1 SQVTM and CDR2 ANQGSEA. Between the trimmed V and J ends, which lost 4 bases and 8 bases, there was a span of 6 bases. The CDR3 covers 10 residues. The CDR3 region has the DNA TGCAGCGTTGCGACAGATGAGCAGTTCTTC. It is translated as CSVATDEQFF.

About this clonotype itself: Here the CDR3 omits its conserved ending phenylalanine or tryptophan, so a read error is the likely source. The DNA is left out, because the CDR3 cannot be placed on it with certainty; the CDR3 is given as TCRdb lists it. The CDR3 reads CATSRITANPNY. This chain connects TRBV15 to TRBJ1-6. The CDR3 spans 12 residues, counting both ends. Per germline, CDR1 LNHNV and CDR2 YYDKDF (reference sequence).

The chain recombines TRBV7-7 with TRBJ2-2; no reliable D call. This CDR3 has 14 amino acids. Trimming left V 3 bases short and J 8 bases short, with 13 bases between. Germline CDR1 SSHAT, CDR2 FNYEAQ (reference sequence). This chain's CDR3 is CASSFGETAGELFF. CDR3 DNA sequence: TGTGCCAGCAGCTTTGGAGAGACCGCAGGGGAGCTGTTTTTT.

This clonotype was observed many times. The J gene is TRBJ1-2, the V gene TRBV5-1, with 7 bases fitting TRBD1. CDR3 length: 15 amino acids. J lost 0 bases, V lost 3 bases, and 5 bases had no gene match. Germline V gives CDR1 SGHRS, CDR2 YFSETQ. CDR3 loop: CASSWGTASNYGYTF. The CDR3 DNA reads as TGCGCCAGCAGCTGGGGGACAGCTTCTAACTATGGCTACACCTTC.

This clonotype is a singleton in its sample. The chain has TRBV29-1 and TRBJ2-2; D might be TRBD2 (5 bases). The CDR3 consists of 13 residues. Looked up from germline, CDR1 is SQVTM and CDR2 is ANQGSEA. Trimming pared 8 bases from V and 7 bases from J, leaving 17 bases between. CDR3 sequence reads: CSLAPPGVGELFF. CDR3 nucleotide sequence: TGCAGCTTAGCGCCTCCTGGAGTCGGGGAGCTGTTTTTT.

This clonotype has a count of ten or more. The CDR3 is CASSQPSSGPIYEQYF. In DNA form, the CDR3 reads TGTGCCAGCAGCCAACCCTCTAGCGGGCCTATCTACGAGCAGTACTTC. This chain uses TRBV4-2 with TRBJ2-7, with 8 bases aligning to TRBD2. Germline lookup yields CDR1 LGHNA and CDR2 YNFKEQ. The CDR3 has 16 residues. V shed 2 bases, J shed 3 bases, and the junction held 9 bases outside the gene matches.

This clonotype showed up many times. V and J are TRBV9 and TRBJ2-7, with TRBD1 matching over 8 bases. V was clipped by 0 bases and J by 4 bases; unmatched bases: 3. Germline CDR1 and CDR2: SGDLS and YYNGEE. The CDR3 consists of 14 residues. DNA for the CDR3: TGTGCCAGCAGCGTAGGGGACAGGAGATACGAGCAGTACTTC. Translation gives CASSVGDRRYEQYF.

This clonotype was seen many times. The chain uses TRBV29-1 and TRBJ1-2; D remains unclear. V lost 7 bases, J lost 8 bases, and 20 bases lay in between. Germline V CDR1 and CDR2: SQVTM, ANQGSEA. This CDR3 comprises 13 residues. The CDR3 sequence: CSATEMGGIGYTF. In DNA form, the CDR3 reads TGCAGCGCCACCGAAATGGGAGGGATCGGCTACACCTTC.

The chain has TRBV2 and TRBJ1-5; 7 nucleotides agree with TRBD1. Trimming at V came to 4 bases and at J to 3 bases, leaving 6 bases not matched to a gene. Germline assignment: CDR1 SNHLY and CDR2 FYNNEI. This CDR3 is built from 15 residues. CDR3: CASSGGTVLNQPQHF. The CDR3 region has the DNA TGTGCCAGCAGTGGGGGGACAGTACTCAATCAGCCCCAGCATTTT.